The 23 T cell receptor beta chains reported below all come from one sample, sequenced in a study of T cell responses to AZD1222 COVID-19 vaccine. Assay: immunoSEQ multiplex PCR; the TCRdb copy retains only in-frame clones and omits some. The sample shows about 120,000 clones, around nine tenths of them seen only once. The material was peripheral blood, obtained on day 0 of AZD1222 vaccination. The receptor source for this set is an adult in good health.

This clone was observed a handful of times. The rearrangement joins TRBV6-2 or TRBV6-3 to TRBJ1-1; unclear D gene. The V end lost 5 bases, the J end lost 10 bases, and 11 bases lay between the germline ends. This CDR3 region has 11 residues. Germline loops: CDR1 MNHEY, CDR2 SVGEGT. The CDR3 nucleotides are TGTGCCAGCAGTCAGCGTCGAACAGCTTTCTTT. Translating gives CASSQRRTAFF.

This clone has a single count. The gene calls are TRBV9 and TRBJ1-3; 10 bases match TRBD1. The germline V gene has CDR1 SGDLS and CDR2 YYNGEE. This CDR3 comprises 14 residues. Trimming cost V 3 bases and J 4 bases; bases outside gene matches: 1. In DNA, the CDR3 is TGTGCCAGCAGCGGACAGGGGGCAGGAAACACCATATATTTT. Its protein is CASSGQGAGNTIYF.

The rearrangement links TRBV28 to TRBJ2-7, with 10 bases aligning to TRBD1. This CDR3 spans 15 amino acids. Germline assignment: CDR1 MDHEN and CDR2 SYDVKM. V lost 7 bases, J lost 2 bases, and 8 bases stayed unmatched. CDR3 nucleotide sequence: TGTGCCAGCACCGTCGCCGGGACAGGGGCCTACGAGCAGTACTTC. Protein: CASTVAGTGAYEQYF.

The V and J genes are TRBV9 and TRBJ1-1; D remains unclear. Trimming cost V 0 bases and J 0 bases, with 6 bases left between them. Germline V gives CDR1 SGDLS, CDR2 YYNGEE. This CDR3 contains 14 residues. CDR3 bases: TGTGCCAGCAGCGTAGCTGGGCTGAACACTGAAGCTTTCTTT. Protein product: CASSVAGLNTEAFF.

This chain joins TRBV6-6 and TRBJ2-7, with D possibly matching TRBD2 (6 bases). Between the trimmed V and J ends, which lost 0 bases and 0 bases, there was a span of 12 bases. CDR1 is MNHNY and CDR2 is SVGAGI in the germline V gene (reference sequence). The CDR3 runs 16 residues. CDR3 DNA sequence: TGTGCCAGCAGTTACTCTAGGCGGGAAACCTCCTACGAGCAGTACTTC. It is translated as CASSYSRRETSYEQYF.

The V gene is TRBV27, the J gene TRBJ1-5; D unresolved. Germline V gene lookup returns CDR1 MNHEY and CDR2 SMNVEV (reference sequence). The V and J ends lost 11 bases and 3 bases respectively, with 14 bases between them. CDR3 length equals 13 residues. CDR3 sequence reads: CAVGPSLNQPQHF. CDR3 nucleotides: TGTGCCGTCGGGCCGAGTCTCAATCAGCCCCAGCATTTT.

This chain uses TRBV6-2 or TRBV6-3 with TRBJ2-7; D is undetermined. Trimming removed 6 bases at V and 10 bases at J, with 19 bases between. Germline V gene data show CDR1 as MNHEY and CDR2 as SVGEGT. There are 13 residues in the CDR3. CDR3 in DNA: TGTGCCAGCAGGTACCCCTACCTCACGGAACAGTACTTC. This translates into CASRYPYLTEQYF.

This clone was observed once. V usage is TRBV5-1 and J usage is TRBJ1-2; D is uncertain. Germline loops: CDR1 SGHRS, CDR2 YFSETQ. The CDR3 has 9 residues. Trimming pared 10 bases from V and 8 bases from J, leaving 9 bases between. CDR3: CAALAGYTF. The CDR3 region has the DNA TGCGCCGCCTTGGCCGGCTACACCTTC.

The chain recombines TRBV6-5 with TRBJ2-7, with 10 bases aligning to TRBD1. Germline CDR1 is MNHEY and CDR2 is SVGAGI. V shed 0 bases, J shed 4 bases, and the junction held 6 bases outside the gene matches. This CDR3 comprises 16 residues. CDR3 sequence (DNA): TGTGCCAGCAGTTACTCGAATATGGGACAGGGGTACGAGCAGTACTTC. The encoded protein is CASSYSNMGQGYEQYF.

J is TRBJ2-3 and V is TRBV28; 7 positions match TRBD2. The CDR3 spans 14 residues. Germline-derived CDR1 and CDR2 are MDHEN and SYDVKM. V was clipped by 3 bases and J by 2 bases; unmatched bases: 2. In nucleotides, the CDR3 is TGTGCCAGCAGTTTTCGGGACTACACAGATACGCAGTATTTT. This encodes CASSFRDYTDTQYF.

For the CDR3, the DNA is TGTGCCAGCAGCCAAGATAAGTTCGGGGGGATCAATTCACCCCTCCACTTT. Its translation is CASSQDKFGGINSPLHF. The chain has TRBV3-1 (or the pseudogene TRBV3-2) and TRBJ1-6; possibly TRBD1 for D (5 bases). Trimming removed 0 bases at V and 7 bases at J, with 16 bases between. The CDR3 is made up of 17 amino acids. Germline V gene data show CDR1 as LGHDT and CDR2 as YNNKEL (reference sequence).

The V gene is TRBV4-1, the J gene TRBJ2-7, with a tentative D call TRBD1 (6 bases). Trimming shortened V by 2 bases and J by 0 bases, and 11 bases separated the two germline ends. Germline V gene data show CDR1 as MGHRA and CDR2 as YSYEKL. CDR3 length equals 15 residues. In DNA, the CDR3 is TGCGCCAGCAGCCAATTCCGACAGGCCTCCTACGAGCAGTACTTC. This codes for CASSQFRQASYEQYF.

The V and J genes are TRBV19 and TRBJ1-6; TRBD1 matches 12 bases. The CDR3 extends over 15 amino acids. V lost 4 bases, J lost 12 bases, and 7 bases stayed unmatched. Germline V gene data show CDR1 as LNHDA and CDR2 as SQIVND (reference sequence). The CDR3 DNA is TGTGCCAGTAGTACGGGACAGGGGGCCTGGGGACCCCTCCACTTT. Its translation is CASSTGQGAWGPLHF.

This chain connects TRBV2 to TRBJ1-1; D unresolved. Per the germline V gene, CDR1 is SNHLY and CDR2 is FYNNEI. V was trimmed by 5 bases and J by 1 base, leaving 8 bases between them. This CDR3 is 13 amino acids long. DNA for the CDR3: TGTGCCAGCAGTAAACAGACGAACACTGAAGCTTTCTTT. This codes for CASSKQTNTEAFF.

This clone was recorded once. This sequence joins TRBV6-5 and TRBJ2-1; D not certain. V lost 8 bases and J 2 bases, leaving 7 bases between the germline ends. The CDR3 runs 12 residues. In germline, CDR1 is MNHEY, CDR2 SVGAGI. The CDR3 spells CASDQTYNEQFF. CDR3 in DNA: TGTGCCAGCGACCAAACCTACAATGAGCAGTTCTTC.

The table lists this clone with a few counts. The rearrangement uses TRBV4-2 and TRBJ2-5; no clear D gene. Looked up from germline, CDR1 is LGHNA and CDR2 is YNFKEQ. The CDR3 is 14 residues long. V lost 3 bases and J lost 5, with 13 bases in between. CDR3 DNA: TGTGCCAGCAGCCAGGCCCGACGCGGCGAGACCCAGTACTTC. It codes for CASSQARRGETQYF.

The chain combines TRBV19 with TRBJ2-7; D tentatively fits TRBD1 or TRBD2 (7 bases each). CDR1 is LNHDA, CDR2 SQIVND, per germline (reference sequence). CDR3 length: 15 amino acids. Trimming removed 5 bases from V and 3 bases from J, with 17 bases in between. Here the CDR3 reads CASSVNRGGFYEQYF. CDR3 sequence (DNA): TGTGCCAGTAGTGTCAACAGGGGAGGGTTCTACGAGCAGTACTTC. Full variable domain (rest looked up from reference TRBV19 and TRBJ2-7): DGGITQSPKYLFRKEGQNVTLSCEQNLNHDAMYWYRQDPGQGLRLIYYSQIVNDFQKGDIAEGYSVSREKKESFPLTVTSAQKNPTAFYLCASSVNRGGFYEQYFGPGTRLTVT.

The chain uses TRBV9 and TRBJ2-3; 9 bases are shared with TRBD2. The CDR3 is 16 amino acids. V gave up 4 bases and J gave up 1 base; unmatched junction bases: 7. CDR1 is SGDLS and CDR2 is YYNGEE in the germline V gene. The CDR3 nucleotides read TGTGCCAGCAGCCCCTTTAGCGGGGGTGGCACAGATACGCAGTATTTT. This translates into CASSPFSGGGTDTQYF.

The J gene is TRBJ2-6, the V gene TRBV18; perhaps TRBD2 as D (5 bases). The CDR3 is 15 residues long. CDR1 is KGHSH, CDR2 LQKENI, per germline. V was clipped by 6 bases and J by 0 bases, with 9 bases between them. This chain's CDR3 is CASSPGSSGANVLTF. CDR3 nucleotide sequence: TGTGCCAGCTCCCCGGGGAGCTCTGGGGCCAACGTCCTGACTTTC.

The gene calls are TRBV5-5 and TRBJ2-1; no reliable D call. The germline V gene has CDR1 SGHKS and CDR2 YYEKEE (reference sequence). The CDR3 runs 15 residues. V lost 0 bases and J lost 4, with 11 bases in between. CDR3 DNA sequence: TGTGCCAGCAGCTTGGTGGAGCCGGGTTACAATGAGCAGTTCTTC. Its translation is CASSLVEPGYNEQFF.

In the case of this clone: Other nucleotide sequences in the sample specify the same CDR3. The chain joins TRBV11-2 to TRBJ2-1; 9 bases match TRBD2. Germline CDR1 SGHAT, CDR2 FQNNGV. The J segment lost 2 bases and the V segment lost 6 bases, leaving 5 bases of the junction unmatched. The CDR3 runs to 15 residues. CDR3 loop: CASSLTSGTYNEQFF. CDR3 nucleotide sequence: TGTGCCAGCAGTTTGACTAGCGGAACCTACAATGAGCAGTTCTTC.

V is TRBV18 and J is TRBJ2-6; 8 bases align to TRBD1. In germline, CDR1 is KGHSH, CDR2 LQKENI. This CDR3 comprises 18 residues. Losses at the gene ends were 0 bases for V and 0 bases for J; bases not matched to a gene: 4. DNA of the CDR3: TGTGCCAGCTCACCACCTGGGACAGGAATCTCTGGGGCCAACGTCCTGACTTTC. Amino acids: CASSPPGTGISGANVLTF.

This CDR3 reads CASYTGGTPGFIGGDTQYF. As DNA, the CDR3 is TGTGCCAGTTATACGGGGGGTACGCCAGGATTCATCGGGGGAGACACGCAGTATTTT. V gene TRBV28 combines with J gene TRBJ2-3; 7 nucleotides match TRBD2. The V and J ends lost 9 bases and 9 bases, in that order; junction bases with no gene match: 30. The length of the CDR3 is 19 residues. Germline values: CDR1 MDHEN, CDR2 SYDVKM.